These 13 T cell receptor beta chains originate from one sample sequenced in a study of cytomegalovirus exposure and HLA in healthy donors. With 60 Vbeta and 13 Jbeta primers, the PCR was carried out. Sequenced by immunoSEQ multiplex PCR; TCRdb stores in-frame clones only, minus some. The sample has about 82,000 clones; 70% to 75% are singletons. Input material: PBMCs. All receptors come from a woman aged 45-65 years in good health and CMV-seropositive.

The chain links TRBV6-4 to TRBJ2-2; TRBD1 agrees at 9 bases. The length of the CDR3 is 15 residues. With V trimmed by 8 bases and J by 4 bases, 8 bases remained unmatched. Germline lookup yields CDR1 MRHNA and CDR2 SNTAGT. This chain's CDR3 is CASGQGQGVTGELFF. In nucleotides, the CDR3 is TGTGCCAGCGGCCAGGGACAGGGTGTCACCGGGGAGCTGTTTTTT.

The CDR3, as DNA: TGTGCCAGCAGCACTCGGGACTTAAGGTTCGCGAACACCGGGGAGCTGTTTTTT. This encodes CASSTRDLRFANTGELFF. V is TRBV9 and J is TRBJ2-2; the D gene is possibly TRBD2 (6 bases). The length of the CDR3 is 18 residues. Germline lookup yields CDR1 SGDLS and CDR2 YYNGEE. V was trimmed by 4 bases and J by 0 bases, leaving 19 bases between them. Full variable domain (rest looked up from reference TRBV9 and TRBJ2-2): DSGVTQTPKHLITATGQRVTLRCSPRSGDLSVYWYQQSLDQGLQFLIQYYNGEERAKGNILERFSAQQFPDLHSELNLSSLELGDSALYFCASSTRDLRFANTGELFFGEGSRLTVL.

The chain joins TRBV10-2 to TRBJ1-1; 10 nucleotides match TRBD1. From germline, CDR1 is WSHSY and CDR2 SAAADI. The V segment lost 10 bases and the J segment 6 bases; nucleotides outside the gene matches: 5. The CDR3 has 12 amino acids. CDR3 amino acids: CATGQGGSEAFF. In DNA, the CDR3 is TGCGCCACCGGACAGGGGGGATCTGAAGCTTTCTTT.

The rearrangement links TRBV7-9 to TRBJ1-4; the D gene is possibly TRBD1 (5 bases). V was clipped by 2 bases and J by 6 bases, with 10 bases between them. CDR1 and CDR2 (germline): SEHNR, FQNEAQ (reference sequence). The CDR3 is 14 residues long. CDR3 amino acids: CASSLRAGHEKLFF. CDR3 in DNA: TGTGCCAGCAGCTTAAGGGCAGGGCATGAAAAACTGTTTTTT.

The chain carries TRBV28 and TRBJ2-5; perhaps TRBD2 as D (6 bases). CDR1 and CDR2 from the germline V gene are MDHEN and SYDVKM. The CDR3 contains 13 residues. V shed 8 bases and J shed 3 bases, with 13 bases lying between them. Here the CDR3 reads CASHLSGEETQYF. The DNA for the CDR3 is TGTGCCAGCCACCTTAGCGGAGAAGAGACCCAGTACTTC.

This clone has only a few counts. The rearrangement links TRBV5-1 to TRBJ1-5, with unresolved D. Germline V gene sequence: CDR1 SGHRS, CDR2 YFSETQ. The CDR3 contains 16 residues. Deletions cut 4 bases from V and 2 bases from J, with 16 bases between. Here the CDR3 DNA reads TGCGCCAGCAGCCCGGGGTCTGGGGTGGGCAATCAGCCCCAGCATTTT. As protein: CASSPGSGVGNQPQHF. The full variable domain, with the rest looked up from reference TRBV5-1 and TRBJ1-5, is KAGVTQTPRYLIKTRGQQVTLSCSPISGHRSVSWYQQTPGQGLQFLFEYFSETQRNKGNFPGRFSGRQFSNSRSEMNVSTLELGDSALYLCASSPGSGVGNQPQHFGDGTRLSIL.

In its sample, this clone was seen a few times. The genes are TRBV9 and TRBJ2-1; 7 positions match TRBD2. Losses at the gene ends were 0 bases for V and 8 bases for J; bases not matched to a gene: 8. Germline values: CDR1 SGDLS, CDR2 YYNGEE. The CDR3 runs 15 residues. The CDR3 sequence is CASSVGSSGLYEQFF. The CDR3 DNA reads TGTGCCAGCAGCGTAGGTTCTAGCGGCCTGTATGAGCAGTTCTTC.

V is TRBV6-6 and J is TRBJ2-7; a possible D gene is TRBD1 (6 bases). CDR3 length: 15 residues. Germline assignment: CDR1 MNHNY and CDR2 SVGAGI (reference sequence). Between the trimmed V and J ends, which lost 6 bases and 3 bases, there was a span of 18 bases. CDR3 sequence: CASSPAGGPSYEQYF. CDR3 DNA: TGTGCCAGCAGCCCCGCTGGGGGCCCCAGCTACGAGCAGTACTTC.

This clone turned up a few times. This sequence joins TRBV4-1 and TRBJ2-1, with D possibly matching TRBD2 (6 bases). This CDR3 region has 17 residues. Germline CDR1 MGHRA, CDR2 YSYEKL. The germline V and J ends were trimmed by 4 bases and 1 base, with 17 bases remaining between them. In DNA, the CDR3 is TGCGCCAGCAGCCGCGGACCAACTAGCTCTTCCTACAATGAGCAGTTCTTC. It is translated as CASSRGPTSSSYNEQFF.

The CDR3 DNA reads TGTGCCAGCAGCGTAGCTGAGTCTAACTATGGCTACACCTTC. Translated, it gives CASSVAESNYGYTF. The rearrangement uses TRBV9 and TRBJ1-2, with D unresolved. Germline-derived CDR1 and CDR2 are SGDLS and YYNGEE. The CDR3 length is 14 residues. Trimming removed 0 bases from V and 0 bases from J, with 6 bases in between.

This clone was seen more than once but under ten times. V usage is TRBV29-1 and J usage is TRBJ2-1; 12 positions agree with TRBD1. V trimming: 5 bases; J trimming: 8 bases; junction bases outside the gene matches: 10. The CDR3 loop spans 15 amino acids. CDR1 and CDR2 from the germline V gene are SQVTM and ANQGSEA. CDR3 nucleotide sequence: TGCAGCGTTCGCTCCGGGACAGGGGGCATCGATGAGCAGTTCTTC. It translates to CSVRSGTGGIDEQFF.

This clone turned up a few times. The genes are TRBV28 and TRBJ1-1, with 9 bases fitting TRBD1. The CDR3 totals 14 residues. Germline CDR1 is MDHEN and CDR2 is SYDVKM. V trimming: 5 bases; J trimming: 7 bases; junction bases outside the gene matches: 8. CDR3 residues: CASSKKDRGLEAFF. As DNA, the CDR3 is TGTGCCAGCAGTAAAAAGGACAGGGGACTTGAAGCTTTCTTT.

The chain links TRBV7-3 to TRBJ2-3, with D tentatively TRBD2 (6 bases). The CDR3 is made up of 15 amino acids. Germline lookup yields CDR1 SGHTA and CDR2 FQGTGA. Trimming removed 4 bases from V and 4 bases from J, with 15 bases in between. CDR3 sequence: CASSSTSSSADTQYF. The CDR3 DNA sequence: TGTGCCAGCAGCTCGACTAGTAGTTCGGCAGATACGCAGTATTTT.